This T cell receptor beta chain was recovered during a study of molecular identifiers for immune sequencing clone quantification. MiXCR, applied by TCRdb to the PCR reads, yields one record per CDR3 protein. Seen here are some 680,000 distinct CDR3 sequences, 25% observed once, and the top ten hold about 0.78%. Germline CDR1 reads DFQATT; CDR2 reads SNEGSKA (reference sequence). The CDR3 has 15 residues. The ends lost 7 bases at V and 0 bases at J; junction bases unmatched: 11. The chain recombines TRBV20-1 with TRBJ2-7; 8 positions agree with TRBD1. The sequencing input was naive CD8+ T cells from blood, with Jurkat cell RNA spiked in. Subset noted: FACS-sorted CD8+CD4-CCR7+CD45RA+ naive T cells. This clonotype originated in a human donor in good health. Some libraries in this study had Jurkat cell RNA spiked in. As DNA, the CDR3 is TGCAGTGTTATATTAGACAGGGGTCACTCCTACGAGCAGTACTTC. This gives the protein CSVILDRGHSYEQYF.